This TCR beta chain was retrieved from a study of blood T cells in healthy people across ages. Comment on this clonotype: What it recognizes is unknown.

This CDR3 comprises 16 residues. Germline lookup yields CDR1 MNHEY and CDR2 SVGEGT. V trimming: 7 bases; J trimming: 8 bases; junction bases outside the gene matches: 15. General observations from the study: The recorded TCR beta diversity per million T cells decreased in a roughly linear manner with age. TCR beta diversity was tightly associated with the proportion of naive T cells.

A second 7 to 11 cycle PCR used barcoded and J-beta primers. TCRdb passed the 5' RACE reads through MiXCR, listing each CDR3 protein once. Among approximately 1,700,000 distinct CDR3 sequences listed, 39% were seen once. The authors extracted at least 6 micrograms of total RNA per sample. The specimen sequenced was blood. This receptor was obtained from a human donor in good health. This sequence joins TRBV6-2 or TRBV6-3 and TRBJ2-1, with 9 positions matching TRBD1. The CDR3 DNA sequence: TGTGCCAGCATAAACCCCCCGGGACAGGGCTATCATGAGCAGTTCTTC. This encodes CASINPPGQGYHEQFF.